This T cell receptor (beta chain) was identified during a study of T cell responses to AZD1222 COVID-19 vaccine. Regarding the study as a whole: Clonal diversity may have been underestimated, and the donors were mostly white British, with more females than males. Recipients of AZD1222 seropositive at baseline numbered only 6 or 7. Spike-wide vaccine-associated CD4 TCRs dominated at 160-218 and 743-854.

This clone was picked up one time. Its antigen is currently unknown. The assay was immunoSEQ multiplex PCR, and TCRdb's table has in-frame clones only and misses some. The sample consists of roughly 76,000 clones, about 88% of them appearing once. This CDR3 has 15 residues. Between the trimmed V and J ends, which lost 1 base and 4 bases, there was a span of 12 bases. Germline lookup yields CDR1 LNHDA and CDR2 SQIVND (reference sequence). The V gene is TRBV19, the J gene TRBJ2-3, with TRBD2 as a possible D gene (6 bases). This material consisted of peripheral blood, taken on day 0 of AZD1222 vaccination. The source is an adult in good health. The CDR3 reads CASSIAGVGPDTQYF. CDR3 bases: TGTGCCAGTAGTATAGCGGGGGTTGGCCCAGATACGCAGTATTTT.